One sample yielded the 26 T cell receptor beta chains listed below, sequenced in a study of blood T cells in healthy people across ages. A second roughly 6 to 12 cycle PCR used barcoded and J-beta primers. One entry per CDR3 protein results from TCRdb running MiXCR on the 5' RACE reads. In the table there are some 750,000 distinct CDR3 sequences, roughly 20% of which are singletons. The sample taken for sequencing was blood. All receptors derive from an older man in good health.

This clonotype came up a few times. The rearrangement links TRBV7-2 to TRBJ2-4; TRBD2 matches at 15 bases. CDR3 length equals 18 residues. The germline V gene has CDR1 SGHTA and CDR2 FQGNSA. V gave up 0 bases and J gave up 6 bases; unmatched junction bases: 6. As DNA, the CDR3 is TGTGCCAGCAGCTTAGCCGGACTAGCGGGAGGGAATAGAAACATTCAGTACTTC. Its translation is CASSLAGLAGGNRNIQYF.

V usage is TRBV7-9 and J usage is TRBJ2-1; D is perhaps TRBD1 or TRBD2 (5 bases each). Germline assignment: CDR1 SEHNR and CDR2 FQNEAQ (reference sequence). V dropped 4 bases and J dropped 8 bases, with 12 bases sitting between them. This CDR3 is 13 amino acids long. The CDR3 DNA reads TGTGCCAGCAGCTCCCGGGTGGGGGATGAGCAGTTCTTC. It is translated as CASSSRVGDEQFF.

The chain links TRBV20-1 to TRBJ1-1; D is perhaps TRBD1 (6 bases). Germline V gene lookup returns CDR1 DFQATT and CDR2 SNEGSKA (reference sequence). The germline V and J ends were trimmed by 3 bases and 3 bases, with 17 bases remaining between them. The CDR3 covers 15 residues. CDR3 DNA sequence: TGCAGTGCTAGGGTGGGGGGGCGGATGGACACTGAAGCTTTCTTT. Translation gives CSARVGGRMDTEAFF.

CDR3 in DNA: TGTGCCAGCAGCCAGGGGACAGGGTGGAGCCAAGAGACCCAGTACTTC. It encodes CASSQGTGWSQETQYF. The chain joins TRBV14 to TRBJ2-5, with 9 bases that match TRBD1. J was trimmed by 1 base and V by 3 bases; bases with no gene match: 6. Germline V gene sequence: CDR1 SGHDN, CDR2 FVKESK. This CDR3 has 16 amino acids.

This clonotype occurred many times. This chain uses TRBV6-5 with TRBJ1-6; no clear D gene. The CDR3 runs 14 residues. Germline values: CDR1 MNHEY, CDR2 SVGAGI. V dropped 1 base and J dropped 7 bases, with 8 bases sitting between them. CDR3 amino acids: CASSYFGENSPLHF. Here the CDR3 DNA reads TGTGCCAGCAGTTACTTCGGGGAGAATTCACCCCTCCACTTT.

This clonotype has a handful of counts. The junction does not match germline at one end; this may be a read error. This rearrangement joins TRBV4-2 to TRBJ1-4; unclear D gene. Germline V lookup: CDR1 LGHNA, CDR2 YNFKEQ. CDR3 length: 16 amino acids. This CDR3 reads CASSQEPRNEDEELFF. CDR3 in DNA: TGTGCCAGCAGCCAAGAACCCAGGAACGAGGATGAAGAACTGTTTTTT.

A few counts support this clonotype. This chain uses TRBV12-5 with TRBJ1-5; unclear D gene. Germline-derived CDR1 and CDR2 are LGHNT and FRNRAP. The CDR3 consists of 14 residues. CDR3 nucleotide sequence: TGTGCCCCTCACGCGGGTCCGAGCAATCAGCCCCAGCATTTT. Protein product: CAPHAGPSNQPQHF.

This sequence joins TRBV20-1 and TRBJ2-1; a weak D match, TRBD2 (5 bases). This CDR3 is 13 amino acids long. V lost 6 bases and J 0 bases, leaving 9 bases between the germline ends. CDR1 DFQATT and CDR2 SNEGSKA come from the germline V gene (reference sequence). CDR3 sequence: CSAPDYSYNEQFF. The DNA of the CDR3 is TGCAGTGCCCCTGACTACTCCTACAATGAGCAGTTCTTC.

This clonotype was seen a handful of times. The J gene is TRBJ2-3, the V gene TRBV15; the D gene is possibly TRBD1 (6 bases). CDR3 length: 17 amino acids. The ends were cut back, 5 bases at V and 0 bases at J, with 18 bases in the middle. Germline V gene lookup returns CDR1 LNHNV and CDR2 YYDKDF (reference sequence). The CDR3 nucleotides are TGTGCCACCAGCTCCCAATGGGGGCGCTTAAGCACAGATACGCAGTATTTT. Its protein product is CATSSQWGRLSTDTQYF.

In its sample, this clonotype was seen a few times. The chain employs TRBV10-2 and TRBJ2-7; the D gene could be TRBD1 or TRBD2 (6 bases each). Germline values: CDR1 WSHSY, CDR2 SAAADI. The CDR3 spans 14 residues. V was pared by 6 bases and J by 2 bases, with 14 bases between. The CDR3 spells CASSARGEAYEQYF. In DNA form, the CDR3 reads TGCGCCAGCAGCGCGAGGGGGGAAGCCTACGAGCAGTACTTC.

CDR3 loop: CSARGHLLSEKLFF. CDR3 DNA sequence: TGCAGTGCTAGAGGACACCTCCTAAGTGAAAAACTGTTTTTT. The gene calls are TRBV20-1 and TRBJ1-4; D is ambiguous. The CDR3 spans 14 residues. Germline V CDR1 and CDR2: DFQATT, SNEGSKA (reference sequence). V was pared by 1 base and J by 7 bases, with 13 bases between.

This clonotype was recorded once. This chain connects TRBV14 to TRBJ1-6; D ambiguous. The CDR3 is 13 residues long. V was clipped by 3 bases and J by 11 bases, with 11 bases between them. Per germline, CDR1 SGHDN and CDR2 FVKESK. This CDR3 is CASSQTSLAPLHF. The CDR3 nucleotides read TGTGCCAGCAGCCAGACGTCTTTGGCACCCCTCCACTTT.

The CDR3 sequence: CASSQDLDSYYGYTF. The CDR3 DNA is TGTGCCAGCAGCCAAGATCTTGATTCCTATTATGGCTACACCTTC. The chain carries TRBV14 and TRBJ1-2; no reliable D call. Germline V CDR1 and CDR2: SGHDN, FVKESK. The CDR3 has 15 residues. Trimming pared 0 bases from V and 5 bases from J, leaving 13 bases between.

The chain joins TRBV29-1 to TRBJ2-1, with D perhaps TRBD1 (6 bases). This CDR3 has 15 amino acids. The germline gives CDR1 SQVTM, CDR2 ANQGSEA. Deletions cut 1 base from V and 10 bases from J, with 20 bases between. The CDR3 DNA sequence: TGCAGCGTTGAAGTCAAGACAGGATCAGGATGGGAGCAGTTCTTC. Translated: CSVEVKTGSGWEQFF.

This sequence joins TRBV20-1 and TRBJ2-7; 12 bases align to TRBD2. V lost 4 bases, J lost 1 base, and 5 bases stayed unmatched. Germline V CDR1 and CDR2: DFQATT, SNEGSKA (reference sequence). This CDR3 spans 15 amino acids. The chain's CDR3 is CSAKGLAGPSYEQYV. In DNA form, the CDR3 reads TGCAGTGCTAAAGGACTAGCGGGACCTTCCTACGAGCAGTACGTC.

J is TRBJ2-1 and V is TRBV7-2; the match to TRBD2 covers 11 bases. V shed 4 bases, J shed 7 bases, and the junction held 3 bases outside the gene matches. Germline CDR1 and CDR2: SGHTA and FQGNSA. CDR3 length: 14 residues. CDR3 loop: CASSYSGGVNEQFF. As DNA, the CDR3 is TGTGCCAGCAGCTATAGCGGGGGGGTAAATGAGCAGTTCTTC.

The rearrangement joins TRBV3-1 to TRBJ2-1, with D uncertain. The germline gives CDR1 LGHDT, CDR2 YNNKEL (reference sequence). This CDR3 is built from 13 residues. The V gene lost 1 base and the J gene lost 9 bases, with 10 bases spanning the gap. The CDR3 spells CASSQGKAAEQFF. The DNA for the CDR3 is TGTGCCAGCAGCCAAGGCAAGGCGGCTGAGCAGTTCTTC.

The chain links TRBV20-1 to TRBJ2-3; possibly TRBD2 for D (5 bases). The CDR3 contains 15 residues. The germline V gene has CDR1 DFQATT and CDR2 SNEGSKA (reference sequence). Trimming removed 2 bases from V and 0 bases from J, with 12 bases in between. The CDR3 is CSARHIATSTDTQYF. The CDR3 bases are TGCAGTGCTAGACACATAGCGACTAGCACAGATACGCAGTATTTT.

Comments on this clonotype: An end of the junction differs from the germline gene, which may be a read error. The chain joins TRBV5-1 to TRBJ1-2; the D gene is possibly TRBD1 (5 bases). The CDR3 has 13 residues. Germline CDR1 is SGHRS and CDR2 is YFSETQ. For the CDR3, the DNA is TGCGCCAGCAGATTGGGGGGGGTTTATGGCTACACCTTC. Its translation: CASRLGGVYGYTF.

This clonotype was seen more than once but under ten times. The DNA of the CDR3 is TGCGCCAGCAGCCCAACGACGGTGAGCGACGAAAAACTGTTTTTT. Residues: CASSPTTVSDEKLFF. V usage is TRBV5-1 and J usage is TRBJ1-4; D unresolved. Germline V gene sequence: CDR1 SGHRS, CDR2 YFSETQ. Deletions cut 4 bases from V and 8 bases from J, with 18 bases between. CDR3 length equals 15 residues.

The chain uses TRBV5-1 and TRBJ2-5, with D possibly TRBD2 on 6 matching bases. Per the germline V gene, CDR1 is SGHRS and CDR2 is YFSETQ. V dropped 6 bases and J dropped 2 bases, with 14 bases sitting between them. The CDR3 contains 14 residues. The CDR3 DNA reads as TGCGCCAGCACGCGGGGCACATTTCAAGAGACCCAGTACTTC. Protein product: CASTRGTFQETQYF.

To note about this clonotype: One end of the junction fails to match germline, which may point to a read error. The chain has TRBV14 and TRBJ2-7, with D perhaps given as TRBD1 or TRBD2 (5 bases each). The length of the CDR3 is 16 residues. Germline values: CDR1 SGHDN, CDR2 FVKESK. The CDR3 region has the DNA TGTACCAGCAGCCAACTTTTCGGAAAGGGGAGAGGCGAGCAGTACTTC. Protein product: CTSSQLFGKGRGEQYF.

The CDR3 nucleotides read TGTGCCAGCGTGGCGGAGACACCAACAGGAAACACCATATATTTT. Protein sequence: CASVAETPTGNTIYF. The chain combines TRBV6-6 with TRBJ1-3; D is undetermined. The V end was cut by 8 bases, the J end by 4 bases, with 18 bases between. Germline V gives CDR1 MNHNY, CDR2 SVGAGI (reference sequence). The CDR3 is 15 residues long.

This clonotype appeared a few times. The chain combines TRBV9 with TRBJ2-3; D is perhaps TRBD1 (5 bases). The V end was cut by 4 bases, the J end by 0 bases, with 15 bases between. CDR1 is SGDLS and CDR2 is YYNGEE in the germline V gene. The CDR3 covers 16 residues. The CDR3 bases are TGTGCCAGCAGCCCCCGGACACAACCTAGCACAGATACGCAGTATTTT. Translated: CASSPRTQPSTDTQYF.

This clonotype was counted only a few times. This chain links TRBV29-1 with TRBJ1-6, with D perhaps TRBD1 (6 bases). The length of the CDR3 is 13 residues. The V end lost 2 bases, the J end lost 10 bases, and 12 bases lay between the germline ends. Germline V gene lookup returns CDR1 SQVTM and CDR2 ANQGSEA. CDR3 sequence: CSVELQGKSPLHF. The DNA of the CDR3 is TGCAGCGTTGAACTTCAGGGGAAATCACCCCTCCACTTT.

This clonotype was observed a few times. V and J are TRBV19 and TRBJ1-2, with TRBD1 matching over 8 bases. Germline CDR1 LNHDA, CDR2 SQIVND (reference sequence). J was trimmed by 5 bases and V by 5 bases; bases with no gene match: 7. The CDR3 sequence is 14 residues long. This CDR3 is CASSEDRAAYGYTF. The CDR3 region has the DNA TGTGCCAGTAGTGAGGACAGGGCGGCTTATGGCTACACCTTC.